One and the same sample provided the 27 T cell receptor beta chains below, sequenced in a study of response to subunit inactivated influenza vaccine. TCRdb redid the calling of the RT-PCR reads with MiXCR, one entry per CDR3 protein. This sample has hundreds of thousands of distinct CDR3 sequences; around 15% occur once, and the top ten carry 7.5% to 8%. This sample comprised PBMCs from blood, obtained 14 to 15 days before vaccination. These receptors originate from a man aged 45-65 years who received an inactivated influenza vaccine.

The chain is built from TRBV7-9 and TRBJ1-1; D is unresolved. CDR3 size: 11 residues. V was shortened by 8 bases and J by 1 base, with 5 bases between the two germline ends. Germline V lookup: CDR1 SEHNR, CDR2 FQNEAQ (reference sequence). In DNA, the CDR3 is TGTGCCAGCGAACAGAACACTGAAGCTTTCTTT. The encoded protein is CASEQNTEAFF.

The chain recombines TRBV7-8 with TRBJ2-5; weak D call: TRBD2 (7 bases). Germline V gives CDR1 SGHVS, CDR2 FQNEAQ. Trimming pared 6 bases from V and 3 bases from J, leaving 29 bases between. The CDR3 runs to 19 residues. This CDR3 is CASSPTRLWGGVEKETQYF. In nucleotides, the CDR3 is TGTGCCAGCAGTCCAACGAGACTGTGGGGGGGCGTAGAAAAAGAGACCCAGTACTTC.

The J gene is TRBJ1-1, the V gene TRBV7-2; D possibly corresponds to TRBD1 (5 bases). Looked up from germline, CDR1 is SGHTA and CDR2 is FQGNSA. The CDR3 spans 14 residues. V lost 7 bases and J lost 1, with 13 bases in between. The DNA of the CDR3 is TGTGCCAGCAAAGGAGGGCAGGGGAACACTGAAGCTTTCTTT. It codes for CASKGGQGNTEAFF.

This clonotype occurred a few times. The chain has TRBV21-1 and TRBJ2-5; the table gives TRBD1 as D, unverified against the DNA. TRBV21-1 counts as a pseudogene. The CDR3 has 13 amino acids. In DNA form, the CDR3 reads TGTGCCAGCAGCCCCCCGAGGGTGGAGACCCAGTACTTC. This translates into CASSPPRVETQYF.

At least ten counts were recorded for this clonotype. The chain couples TRBV7-8 to TRBJ2-7, with D tentatively TRBD2 (5 bases). The CDR3 has 12 residues. Between the trimmed V and J ends, which lost 4 bases and 6 bases, there was a span of 10 bases. Germline lookup yields CDR1 SGHVS and CDR2 FQNEAQ. The CDR3 reads CASSYSAGEQYF. Written as DNA, the CDR3 is TGTGCCAGCAGCTATTCTGCGGGCGAGCAGTACTTC.

In its sample, this clonotype was seen a few times. This chain joins TRBV9 and TRBJ2-3, with 9 bases that match TRBD1. Unmatched junction bases numbered 8, after V lost 0 bases and J lost 0 bases. CDR1 SGDLS and CDR2 YYNGEE come from the germline V gene. This CDR3 comprises 18 residues. The CDR3 DNA sequence: TGTGCCAGCAGCGTAGCACCTGACAGGGGGGCTAGCACAGATACGCAGTATTTT. It translates to CASSVAPDRGASTDTQYF.

V is TRBV15 and J is TRBJ2-6; 11 bases are a match to TRBD1. The ends lost 0 bases at V and 0 bases at J; junction bases unmatched: 7. This CDR3 contains 20 residues. CDR1 and CDR2 from the germline V gene are LNHNV and YYDKDF (reference sequence). In DNA, the CDR3 is TGTGCCACCAGCAGAGATCGCGCCGGGACAGGGGGCTCTGGGGCCAACGTCCTGACTTTC. Its protein is CATSRDRAGTGGSGANVLTF.

This clonotype was picked up many times. The gene calls are TRBV7-9 and TRBJ2-5; TRBD2 matches 8 bases. CDR3 length equals 14 residues. After removal of 5 bases from V and 2 bases from J, the junction contained 4 bases not matched to a gene. Germline loops: CDR1 SEHNR, CDR2 FQNEAQ (reference sequence). The DNA of the CDR3 is TGTGCCAGCAGCCCGACTAGCGTTCAAGAGACCCAGTACTTC. As protein: CASSPTSVQETQYF.

This clonotype has only a few counts. The DNA of the CDR3 is TGTGCCAGCAGTTTTCCCCGTAAGCTAGGCACAGATACGCAGTATTTT. It codes for CASSFPRKLGTDTQYF. The chain is built from TRBV12-3 or TRBV12-4 and TRBJ2-3; no clear D. V was trimmed by 3 bases and J by 1 base, leaving 14 bases between them. CDR3 size: 16 residues.

This clonotype appeared a few times. The chain joins TRBV12-3 or TRBV12-4 to TRBJ2-7, with TRBD2 matching over 11 bases. The V gene end was trimmed by 6 bases and the J gene end by 6 bases; junction bases not matched to a gene: 13. The CDR3 totals 16 residues. The CDR3, as DNA: TGTGCCAGCAGCCCCCCCAGCCTAGCGGGGGGCGGCGAGCAGTACTTC. Its protein product is CASSPPSLAGGGEQYF.

This clonotype was found many times. J is TRBJ2-1 and V is TRBV28; 15 bases map to TRBD2. This CDR3 has 16 amino acids. V shed 4 bases and J 8 bases; nucleotides not matched to a gene: 6. Germline loops: CDR1 MDHEN, CDR2 SYDVKM. CDR3 DNA sequence: TGTGCCAGCAGTTCCTCGGGACTAGCGGGAGGCTATGAGCAGTTCTTC. As protein: CASSSSGLAGGYEQFF.

The chain uses TRBV7-6 and TRBJ1-3, with unresolved D. The CDR3 sequence is 18 residues long. The V gene's germline CDR1 is SGHVS and CDR2 FNYEAQ. The ends were cut back, 2 bases at V and 1 base at J, with 18 bases in the middle. This CDR3 is CASSLIFKSSSSGNTIYF. As DNA, the CDR3 is TGTGCCAGCAGCTTAATCTTCAAATCGTCTAGTTCTGGAAACACCATATATTTT.

The chain carries TRBV7-8 and TRBJ2-7; 8 bases fit TRBD2. With V trimmed by 5 bases and J by 2 bases, 5 bases remained unmatched. Germline assignment: CDR1 SGHVS and CDR2 FQNEAQ. The CDR3 is 14 amino acids. The CDR3 here is CASSASGGPYEQYF. DNA for the CDR3: TGTGCCAGCAGCGCAAGCGGGGGCCCCTACGAGCAGTACTTC.

The chain is built from TRBV7-2 and TRBJ2-2; tentatively, D is TRBD1 (6 bases). V was clipped by 5 bases and J by 4 bases, with 20 bases between them. This CDR3 contains 17 residues. The germline CDR1 and CDR2 sequences are SGHTA and FQGNSA. The CDR3 DNA reads as TGTGCCAGCAGCAGCAGGGGTTGGGGGATGGGCACCGGGGAGCTGTTTTTT. It codes for CASSSRGWGMGTGELFF. Based on the CDR3 plus reference TRBV7-2 and TRBJ2-2, the full variable domain is GAGVSQSPSNKVTEKGKDVELRCDPISGHTALYWYRQSLGQGLEFLIYFQGNSAPDKSGLPSDRFSAERTGGSVSTLTIQRTQQEDSAVYLCASSSRGWGMGTGELFFGEGSRLTVL.

This rearrangement joins TRBV12-3 or TRBV12-4 to TRBJ1-1; tentatively, D is TRBD1 (5 bases). The CDR3 extends over 13 amino acids. V was shortened by 10 bases and J by 2 bases, with 14 bases between the two germline ends. The CDR3 DNA follows: TGTGCCACGTCAAGGGGTTTTAACACTGAAGCTTTCTTT. Its protein is CATSRGFNTEAFF.

In this sample, this clonotype turned up a few times. This chain uses TRBV4-2 with TRBJ2-7; D ambiguous. Germline CDR1 and CDR2: LGHNA and YNFKEQ. The CDR3 totals 13 residues. V lost 2 bases, J lost 4 bases, and 9 bases lay in between. The CDR3 DNA reads as TGTGCCAGCAGCCAAAGACGTGGTTACGAGCAGTACTTC. The encoded protein is CASSQRRGYEQYF.

This clonotype came up a few times. This chain connects TRBV20-1 to TRBJ2-7; a weak D match, TRBD2 (6 bases). The CDR3 spans 12 residues. V lost 2 bases to trimming and J lost 7 bases, with 12 bases between them. Germline CDR1 reads DFQATT; CDR2 reads SNEGSKA (reference sequence). CDR3 in DNA: TGCAGTGCTAGAAGTGCGGGATTTGAGCAGTACTTC. It specifies CSARSAGFEQYF.

The J gene is TRBJ2-7, the V gene TRBV7-8; TRBD1 agrees at 8 bases. V was pared by 4 bases and J by 5 bases, with 7 bases of the junction left unmatched. The CDR3 spans 14 residues. Germline V lookup: CDR1 SGHVS, CDR2 FQNEAQ. CDR3 in amino acids: CASSYPDRAHEQYF. The CDR3 DNA follows: TGTGCCAGCAGCTACCCGGACAGGGCCCACGAGCAGTACTTC.

This sequence joins TRBV11-2 and TRBJ2-7, with 12 bases matching TRBD2. Germline V gives CDR1 SGHAT, CDR2 FQNNGV. This CDR3 has 15 amino acids. The junction had 2 bases not matched to a gene; V was cut back by 0 bases and J by 5 bases. CDR3 residues: CASSLETSGRHEQYF. In DNA, the CDR3 is TGTGCCAGCAGCTTAGAGACTAGCGGGAGACACGAGCAGTACTTC. The complete variable domain, with remaining parts taken from reference TRBV11-2 and TRBJ2-7, reads EAGVAQSPRYKIIEKRQSVAFWCNPISGHATLYWYQQILGQGPKLLIQFQNNGVVDDSQLPKDRFSAERLKGVDSTLKIQPAKLEDSAVYLCASSLETSGRHEQYFGPGTRLTVT.

The V call is TRBV20-1, the J call TRBJ2-7; 8 positions agree with TRBD1. V shed 0 bases, J shed 0 bases, and the junction held 10 bases outside the gene matches. The CDR3 runs 17 residues. Germline lookup yields CDR1 DFQATT and CDR2 SNEGSKA (reference sequence). CDR3 amino acids: CSARDLDRVRHSYEQYF. The CDR3 nucleotides read TGCAGTGCTAGAGATCTGGACAGGGTGAGACACTCCTACGAGCAGTACTTC.

The chain combines TRBV20-1 with TRBJ2-1; D might be TRBD2 (6 bases). Germline V gene lookup returns CDR1 DFQATT and CDR2 SNEGSKA (reference sequence). The CDR3 spans 16 residues. Trimming left V 3 bases short and J 6 bases short, with 21 bases between. CDR3 sequence reads: CSASHSRRRALNEQFF. As DNA, the CDR3 is TGCAGTGCTAGCCACTCTAGGCGGAGGGCCCTCAATGAGCAGTTCTTC.

CDR3 residues: CASSLVTGRTYEQYF. The CDR3 DNA sequence: TGTGCCAGCAGCTTAGTGACAGGGCGTACCTACGAGCAGTACTTC. The chain carries TRBV7-9 and TRBJ2-7; 7 bases match TRBD1. Germline-derived CDR1 and CDR2 are SEHNR and FQNEAQ (reference sequence). The CDR3 is made up of 15 amino acids. After removal of 1 base from V and 2 bases from J, the junction contained 5 bases not matched to a gene.

The V call is TRBV14, the J call TRBJ2-7, with D possibly being TRBD1 (5 bases). Germline CDR1 and CDR2: SGHDN and FVKESK. V gave up 5 bases and J gave up 2 bases, with 10 bases separating them. The CDR3 length is 13 residues. The DNA for the CDR3 is TGTGCCAGCAGCTATACAGGTCCCTACGAGCAGTACTTC. As protein: CASSYTGPYEQYF.

The V call is TRBV9, the J call TRBJ1-4; no firm D call. Germline CDR1 reads SGDLS; CDR2 reads YYNGEE. This CDR3 region has 13 residues. The V and J ends lost 4 bases and 2 bases respectively, with 6 bases between them. The CDR3 sequence is CASSPGTNEKLFF. Here the CDR3 DNA reads TGTGCCAGCAGCCCGGGGACTAATGAAAAACTGTTTTTT. The full variable domain, rest sourced from reference TRBV9 and TRBJ1-4, is DSGVTQTPKHLITATGQRVTLRCSPRSGDLSVYWYQQSLDQGLQFLIQYYNGEERAKGNILERFSAQQFPDLHSELNLSSLELGDSALYFCASSPGTNEKLFFGSGTQLSVL.

This chain links TRBV27 with TRBJ2-7, with 12 bases fitting TRBD2. The CDR3 totals 17 residues. V shed 5 bases and J 2 bases; nucleotides not matched to a gene: 10. CDR1 is MNHEY, CDR2 SMNVEV, per germline (reference sequence). Here the CDR3 DNA reads TGTGCCAGCAGTAGGCTAGCGGGGGGGATTAGTACCTACGAGCAGTACTTC. Residues: CASSRLAGGISTYEQYF.

This clonotype came up a few times. This chain uses TRBV4-3 with TRBJ1-5, with TRBD1 as a possible D gene (5 bases). From germline, CDR1 is LGHNA and CDR2 YSLEER. CDR3 length equals 15 residues. The ends were cut back, 3 bases at V and 6 bases at J, with 15 bases in the middle. The CDR3 DNA is TGCGCCAGCAGCCACAATCGGGGGTTGGGTCAGCCCCAGCATTTT. Translating gives CASSHNRGLGQPQHF.

This clonotype has more than one count but fewer than ten. The chain is built from TRBV14 and TRBJ2-5, with a weak D call TRBD2 (6 bases). The CDR3 is 13 residues long. Trimming cost V 4 bases and J 5 bases, with 11 bases left between them. Per germline, CDR1 SGHDN and CDR2 FVKESK. This CDR3 reads CASSPGTSETQYF. CDR3 DNA: TGTGCCAGCAGCCCCGGGACTTCGGAGACCCAGTACTTC. The entire variable domain, with the rest obtained from reference TRBV14 and TRBJ2-5, is as follows: EAGVTQFPSHSVIEKGQTVTLRCDPISGHDNLYWYRRVMGKEIKFLLHFVKESKQDESGMPNNRFLAERTGGTYSTLKVQPAELEDSGVYFCASSPGTSETQYFGPGTRLLVL.